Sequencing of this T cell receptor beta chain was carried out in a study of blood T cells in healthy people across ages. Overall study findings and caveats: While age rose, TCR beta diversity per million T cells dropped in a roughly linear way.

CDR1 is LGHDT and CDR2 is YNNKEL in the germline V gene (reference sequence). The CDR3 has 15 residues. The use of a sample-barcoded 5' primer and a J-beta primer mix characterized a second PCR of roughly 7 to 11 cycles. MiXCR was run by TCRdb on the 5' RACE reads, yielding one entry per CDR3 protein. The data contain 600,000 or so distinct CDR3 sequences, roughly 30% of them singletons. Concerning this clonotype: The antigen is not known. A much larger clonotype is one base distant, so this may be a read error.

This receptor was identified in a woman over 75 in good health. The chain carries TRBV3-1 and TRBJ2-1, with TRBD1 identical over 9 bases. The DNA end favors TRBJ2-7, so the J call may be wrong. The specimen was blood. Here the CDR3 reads CASSSTGGSGNEQYF. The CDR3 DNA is TGTGCCAGCAGCTCGACAGGGGGGTCCGGCAATGAGCAGTACTTC.